The rows below give T cell receptor beta chains drawn from one sample of a study of blood T cell repertoires in COVID-19. Here immunoSEQ multiplex PCR was the method, and the copy in TCRdb shows in-frame clones only, minus some. The sample holds a few hundred thousand clones, less than 85% seen once. The sample comprised peripheral blood. These receptors all stem from a woman between 18 and 29 years old with acute or convalescent COVID-19. Both conserved end residues are part of each CDR3. A D gene is named only where the DNA matches it firmly. Clone size is not always given. Where it is, it says once, few, many or a class for expanded clones.

D gene	clone size	V gene	J gene	CDR3 protein	CDR3 DNA
-	-	TRBV6-2/TRBV6-3	TRBJ1-1	CASSRRDAGNTEAFF	TGTGCCAGCAGTCGGAGGGACGCAGGGAACACTGAAGCTTTCTTT
TRBD1	-	TRBV19	TRBJ1-4	CASSPRGQGTGEKLFF	TGTGCCAGTAGCCCCCGAGGACAGGGGACGGGTGAAAAACTGTTTTTT
TRBD1	many	TRBV25-1	TRBJ2-2	CASSEPGTGAGELFF	TGTGCCAGCAGTGAGCCCGGGACAGGGGCCGGGGAGCTGTTTTTT
TRBD1	-	TRBV7-2	TRBJ2-1	CASSLMWDRVFF	TGTGCCAGCAGCTTAATGTGGGACAGGGTGTTCTTC
TRBD2	-	TRBV14	TRBJ2-7	CASRESGTSYEQYF	TGTGCCAGCAGGGAAAGCGGGACCTCCTACGAGCAGTACTTC
TRBD2	-	TRBV5-4	TRBJ2-3	CASNKLAEGTDTQYF	TGTGCCAGCAACAAGCTAGCGGAGGGCACAGATACGCAGTATTTT
-	-	TRBV7-6	TRBJ2-1	CASRKATGGANEQFF	TGTGCCAGCAGAAAAGCTACGGGGGGCGCGAATGAGCAGTTCTTC
-	-	TRBV6-4	TRBJ2-1	CASSPTQTREEQFF	TGTGCCAGCAGTCCGACTCAGACTAGGGAAGAGCAGTTCTTC
TRBD1	-	TRBV27	TRBJ1-5	CASSLSGTGGYSNQPQHF	TGTGCCAGCAGTTTATCCGGGACAGGGGGTTATAGCAATCAGCCCCAGCATTTT
TRBD1	-	TRBV10-3	TRBJ2-3	CAISTTGGFGDTQYF	TGTGCCATCAGTACAACAGGGGGCTTTGGAGATACGCAGTATTTT
TRBD1	-	TRBV13	TRBJ1-5	CASSLRQGAGNQPQHF	TGTGCCAGCAGCTTAAGGCAGGGGGCGGGCAATCAGCCCCAGCATTTT
TRBD2	-	TRBV5-1	TRBJ2-3	CASSPGTSGSASTDTQYF	TGCGCCAGCAGCCCCGGGACTAGCGGGAGTGCTAGCACAGATACGCAGTATTTT
-	once	TRBV19	TRBJ1-2	CASSIVGASNYGYTF	TGTGCCAGTAGTATAGTGGGGGCTTCCAACTATGGCTACACCTTC
-	-	TRBV25-1	TRBJ1-1	CASSEFGGMNTEAFF	TGTGCCAGCAGTGAGTTTGGAGGGATGAACACTGAAGCTTTCTTT
-	-	TRBV6-5	TRBJ2-7	CASSYVGISSYEQYF	TGTGCCAGCAGTTACGTCGGGATTAGCTCCTACGAGCAGTACTTC
TRBD2	-	TRBV4-3	TRBJ2-1	CASSLTPSGLFYNEQFF	TGCGCCAGCAGCCTAACCCCTAGCGGTTTATTCTACAATGAGCAGTTCTTC
TRBD2	-	TRBV6-2/TRBV6-3	TRBJ2-5	CASSYSGGLLAGPPETQYF	TGTGCCAGCAGTTACTCGGGGGGGTTGTTAGCGGGGCCCCCGGAGACCCAGTACTTC
TRBD1	-	TRBV5-1	TRBJ1-4	CASSSNPGQTNEKLFF	TGCGCCAGCAGCTCGAATCCGGGACAGACTAATGAAAAACTGTTTTTT
TRBD2	-	TRBV24-1	TRBJ2-3	CATSDMGLAGDTQYF	TGTGCCACCAGTGATATGGGACTAGCGGGAGATACGCAGTATTTT
TRBD2	-	TRBV6-5	TRBJ2-7	CAIKPLLAGIYEQYF	TGTGCCATCAAACCACTTCTAGCGGGTATCTACGAGCAGTACTTC
-	few	TRBV6-4	TRBJ2-7	CASSRTYEQYF	TGTGCCAGCAGCAGAACCTACGAGCAGTACTTC
TRBD1	few	TRBV29-1	TRBJ2-2	CSVERTGWSGELFF	TGCAGCGTTGAAAGGACAGGGTGGTCCGGGGAGCTGTTTTTT
-	-	TRBV9	TRBJ1-3	CASSSRHNSGNTIYF	TGTGCCAGCAGCTCTCGACACAACTCTGGAAACACCATATATTTT
TRBD2	-	TRBV2	TRBJ2-7	CASSGTSGHYEQYF	TGTGCCAGCAGTGGGACTAGCGGCCACTACGAGCAGTACTTC
-	-	TRBV5-1	TRBJ1-6	CASSYSNSPLHF	TGCGCCAGCAGCTACTCGAATTCACCCCTCCACTTT
TRBD2	once	TRBV3-1/TRBV3-2	TRBJ2-3	CASSQVLAESTDTQYF	TGTGCCAGCAGCCAAGTCCTAGCGGAGAGCACAGATACGCAGTATTTT
-	once	TRBV13	TRBJ2-4	CASSLGNRENIQYF	TGTGCCAGCAGCTTAGGGAACCGGGAAAACATTCAGTACTTC
TRBD2	few	TRBV29-1	TRBJ2-1	CSVEAVTSGRANEQFF	TGCAGCGTTGAAGCAGTGACTAGCGGGAGAGCAAATGAGCAGTTCTTC
TRBD1	-	TRBV5-6	TRBJ1-2	CASSLDRDYGYTF	TGTGCCAGCAGCCTTGACAGGGACTATGGCTACACCTTC
-	few	TRBV19	TRBJ2-7	CASMGGDYEQYF	TGTGCCAGTATGGGGGGAGACTACGAGCAGTACTTC
TRBD1	few	TRBV18	TRBJ1-6	CASSPTTGQINSPLHF	TGTGCCAGCTCACCAACTACGGGACAGATAAATTCGCCCCTCCACTTT
-	-	TRBV6-1	TRBJ1-4	CASSEDGEKLFF	TGTGCCAGCAGTGAAGACGGTGAAAAACTGTTTTTT
TRBD1	-	TRBV15	TRBJ2-1	CATSRAGTGYNEQFF	TGTGCCACCAGCAGAGCCGGGACAGGGTACAATGAGCAGTTCTTC
TRBD1	-	TRBV9	TRBJ2-7	CASSGQGGYEQYF	TGTGCCAGCAGCGGACAGGGGGGGTACGAGCAGTACTTC
TRBD2	-	TRBV2	TRBJ2-1	CASKYGTSGHNEQFF	TGTGCCAGCAAATATGGGACTAGCGGACACAATGAGCAGTTCTTC
-	-	TRBV5-1	TRBJ2-7	CASSFDPLLDNKAYEQYF	TGCGCCAGCAGCTTTGACCCCTTATTGGACAACAAGGCGTACGAGCAGTACTTC
-	-	TRBV1	TRBJ2-1	CTSSQDLGKTSGSNEQFF	TGCACCAGCAGCCAAGATCTCGGTAAGACTAGCGGGTCCAATGAGCAGTTCTTC
-	-	TRBV6-2/TRBV6-3	TRBJ2-5	CASSYTARSGVETQYF	TGTGCCAGCAGTTACACTGCCAGGTCGGGAGTGGAGACCCAGTACTTC
TRBD1	-	TRBV28	TRBJ1-3	CASRTGRSGNTIYF	TGTGCCAGCAGGACAGGGCGCTCTGGAAACACCATATATTTT
-	-	TRBV6-6	TRBJ1-3	CASSRDIGGNTIYF	TGTGCCAGCAGTCGGGACATTGGGGGAAACACCATATATTTT
-	few	TRBV29-1	TRBJ1-1	CSGGRDTEAFF	TGCAGCGGCGGCCGGGACACTGAAGCTTTCTTT
-	-	TRBV6-2/TRBV6-3	TRBJ2-5	CASSLGGGQKETQYF	TGTGCCAGCAGTCTAGGCGGAGGGCAGAAAGAGACCCAGTACTTC
-	-	TRBV6-5	TRBJ2-2	CASRQGQANTGELFF	TGTGCCAGCAGACAGGGACAAGCGAACACCGGGGAGCTGTTTTTT
TRBD2	-	TRBV28	TRBJ2-1	CASSLFGSGENLF	TGTGCCAGCAGTTTATTCGGTAGCGGGGAGAACCTCTTC
TRBD1	-	TRBV11-2	TRBJ2-1	CASSPPGQGADEQFF	TGTGCCAGCAGCCCACCGGGACAGGGGGCAGATGAGCAGTTCTTC
TRBD1	-	TRBV4-2	TRBJ1-6	CASSQVPAFPGQDNSPLHF	TGTGCCAGCAGCCAAGTCCCAGCCTTCCCGGGACAGGATAATTCACCCCTCCACTTT
-	-	TRBV4-3	TRBJ1-1	CASSPRGWLNTEAFF	TGCGCCAGCAGCCCCCGAGGGTGGTTGAACACTGAAGCTTTCTTT
-	-	TRBV7-6	TRBJ2-1	CASSRDYPSYNEQFF	TGTGCCAGCAGCCGCGACTACCCATCCTACAATGAGCAGTTCTTC
TRBD2	-	TRBV19	TRBJ2-7	CASRQTSGSNEQYF	TGTGCCAGTAGGCAGACTAGCGGGTCTAACGAGCAGTACTTC